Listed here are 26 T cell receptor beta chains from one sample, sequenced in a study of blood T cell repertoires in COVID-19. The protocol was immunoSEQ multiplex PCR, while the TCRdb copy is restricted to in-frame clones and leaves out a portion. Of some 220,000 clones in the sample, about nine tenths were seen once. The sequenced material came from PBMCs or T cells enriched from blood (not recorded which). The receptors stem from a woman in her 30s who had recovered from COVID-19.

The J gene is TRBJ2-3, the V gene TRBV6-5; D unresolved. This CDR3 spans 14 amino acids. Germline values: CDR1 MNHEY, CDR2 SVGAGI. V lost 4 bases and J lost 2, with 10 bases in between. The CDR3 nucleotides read TGTGCCAGCAGTTTGGCAGGTATCACAGATACGCAGTATTTT. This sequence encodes CASSLAGITDTQYF.

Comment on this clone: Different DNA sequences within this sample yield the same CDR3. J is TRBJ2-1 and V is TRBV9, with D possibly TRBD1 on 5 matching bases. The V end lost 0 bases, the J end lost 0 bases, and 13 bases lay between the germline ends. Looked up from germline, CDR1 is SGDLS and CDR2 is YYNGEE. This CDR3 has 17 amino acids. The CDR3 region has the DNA TGTGCCAGCAGCGTAGTTGGAAGGGGAAGCTCCTACAATGAGCAGTTCTTC. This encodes CASSVVGRGSSYNEQFF.

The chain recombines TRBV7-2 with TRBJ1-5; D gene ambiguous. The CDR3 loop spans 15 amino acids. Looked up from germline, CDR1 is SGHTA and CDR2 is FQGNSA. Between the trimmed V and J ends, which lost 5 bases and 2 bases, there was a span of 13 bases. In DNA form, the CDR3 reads TGTGCCAGCAGCGTAGTCTTGGGAGGCAATCAGCCCCAGCATTTT. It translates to CASSVVLGGNQPQHF.

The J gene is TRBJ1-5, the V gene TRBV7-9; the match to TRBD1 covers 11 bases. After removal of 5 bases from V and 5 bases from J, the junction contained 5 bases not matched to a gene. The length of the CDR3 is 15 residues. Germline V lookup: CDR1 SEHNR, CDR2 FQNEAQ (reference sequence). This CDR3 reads CASSPWTGGYQPQHF. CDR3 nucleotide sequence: TGTGCCAGCAGCCCCTGGACAGGGGGCTATCAGCCCCAGCATTTT.

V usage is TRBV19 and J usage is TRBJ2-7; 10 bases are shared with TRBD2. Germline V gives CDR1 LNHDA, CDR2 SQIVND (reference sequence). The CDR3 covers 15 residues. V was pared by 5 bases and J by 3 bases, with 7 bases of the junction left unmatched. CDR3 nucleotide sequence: TGTGCCAGTAGTTCAAGCGGGGGGGCCTTCTACGAGCAGTACTTC. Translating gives CASSSSGGAFYEQYF. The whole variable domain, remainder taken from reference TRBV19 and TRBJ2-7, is DGGITQSPKYLFRKEGQNVTLSCEQNLNHDAMYWYRQDPGQGLRLIYYSQIVNDFQKGDIAEGYSVSREKKESFPLTVTSAQKNPTAFYLCASSSSGGAFYEQYFGPGTRLTVT.

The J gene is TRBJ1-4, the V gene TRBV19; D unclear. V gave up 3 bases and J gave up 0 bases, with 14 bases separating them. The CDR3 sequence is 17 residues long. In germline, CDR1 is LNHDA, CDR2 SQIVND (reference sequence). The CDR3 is CASSILIADSTNEKLFF. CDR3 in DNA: TGTGCCAGTAGTATTTTGATCGCAGATTCAACTAATGAAAAACTGTTTTTT.

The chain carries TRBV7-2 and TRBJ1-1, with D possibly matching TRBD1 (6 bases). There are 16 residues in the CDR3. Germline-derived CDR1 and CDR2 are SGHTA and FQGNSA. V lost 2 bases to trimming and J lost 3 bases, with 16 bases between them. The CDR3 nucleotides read TGTGCCAGCAGCTTAAGGTCAACAGGGTGGGACACTGAAGCTTTCTTT. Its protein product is CASSLRSTGWDTEAFF.

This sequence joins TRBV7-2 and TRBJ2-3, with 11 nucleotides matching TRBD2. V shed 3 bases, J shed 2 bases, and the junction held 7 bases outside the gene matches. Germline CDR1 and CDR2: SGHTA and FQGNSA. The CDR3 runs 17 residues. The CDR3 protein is CASSFWPSGGFTDTQYF. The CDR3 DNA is TGTGCCAGCAGCTTCTGGCCTAGCGGGGGGTTCACAGATACGCAGTATTTT.

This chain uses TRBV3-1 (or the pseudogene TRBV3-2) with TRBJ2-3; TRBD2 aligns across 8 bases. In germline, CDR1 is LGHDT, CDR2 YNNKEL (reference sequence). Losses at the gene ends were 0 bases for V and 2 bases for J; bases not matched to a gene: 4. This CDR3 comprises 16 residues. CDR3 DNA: TGTGCCAGCAGCCAAGAAATAGCGGGACACACAGATACGCAGTATTTT. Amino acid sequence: CASSQEIAGHTDTQYF.

The CDR3 coding sequence is TGTGCCAGCAGCGCCAGGGAGGTTGATCAGCCCCAGCATTTT. It translates to CASSAREVDQPQHF. The chain uses TRBV7-2 and TRBJ1-5, with D possibly being TRBD1 (5 bases). Germline CDR1 reads SGHTA; CDR2 reads FQGNSA. V was clipped by 5 bases and J by 5 bases, with 13 bases between them. There are 14 residues in the CDR3. The variable domain in full, with the rest retrieved from reference TRBV7-2 and TRBJ1-5, is GAGVSQSPSNKVTEKGKDVELRCDPISGHTALYWYRQSLGQGLEFLIYFQGNSAPDKSGLPSDRFSAERTGGSVSTLTIQRTQQEDSAVYLCASSAREVDQPQHFGDGTRLSIL.

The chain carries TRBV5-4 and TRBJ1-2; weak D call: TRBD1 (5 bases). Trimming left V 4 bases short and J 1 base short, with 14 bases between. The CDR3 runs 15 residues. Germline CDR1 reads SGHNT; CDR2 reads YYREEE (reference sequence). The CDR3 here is CASSPTAPLNYGYTF. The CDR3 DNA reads TGTGCCAGCAGCCCGACAGCTCCTCTTAACTATGGCTACACCTTC. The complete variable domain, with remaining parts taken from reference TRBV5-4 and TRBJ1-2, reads ETGVTQSPTHLIKTRGQQVTLRCSSQSGHNTVSWYQQALGQGPQFIFQYYREEENGRGNFPPRFSGLQFPNYSSELNVNALELDDSALYLCASSPTAPLNYGYTFGSGTRLTVV.

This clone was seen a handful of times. Here the CDR3 DNA reads TGTGCCAGCAGCCGCGCGGGGACCCCGAACACCGGGGAGCTGTTTTTT. It translates to CASSRAGTPNTGELFF. The rearrangement uses TRBV7-2 and TRBJ2-2; D is perhaps TRBD2 (6 bases). The CDR3 runs to 16 residues. CDR1 SGHTA and CDR2 FQGNSA come from the germline V gene. Trimming pared 5 bases from V and 0 bases from J, leaving 13 bases between. Based on the CDR3 plus reference TRBV7-2 and TRBJ2-2, the full variable domain is GAGVSQSPSNKVTEKGKDVELRCDPISGHTALYWYRQSLGQGLEFLIYFQGNSAPDKSGLPSDRFSAERTGGSVSTLTIQRTQQEDSAVYLCASSRAGTPNTGELFFGEGSRLTVL.

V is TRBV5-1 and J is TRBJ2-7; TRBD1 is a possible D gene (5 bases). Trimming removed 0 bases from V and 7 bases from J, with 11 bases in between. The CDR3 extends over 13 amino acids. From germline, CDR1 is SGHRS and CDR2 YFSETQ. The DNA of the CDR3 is TGCGCCAGCAGCTTGGACAGGCTGGGGGAGCAGTACTTC. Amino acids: CASSLDRLGEQYF.

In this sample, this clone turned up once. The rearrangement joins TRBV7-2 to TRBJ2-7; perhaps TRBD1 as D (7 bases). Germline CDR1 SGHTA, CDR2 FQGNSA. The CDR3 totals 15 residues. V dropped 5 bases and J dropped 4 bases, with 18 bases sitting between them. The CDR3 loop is CASSPSGGGLYEQYF. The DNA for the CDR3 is TGTGCCAGCAGCCCCAGTGGAGGGGGCTTGTACGAGCAGTACTTC. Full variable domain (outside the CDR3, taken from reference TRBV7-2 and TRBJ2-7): GAGVSQSPSNKVTEKGKDVELRCDPISGHTALYWYRQSLGQGLEFLIYFQGNSAPDKSGLPSDRFSAERTGGSVSTLTIQRTQQEDSAVYLCASSPSGGGLYEQYFGPGTRLTVT.

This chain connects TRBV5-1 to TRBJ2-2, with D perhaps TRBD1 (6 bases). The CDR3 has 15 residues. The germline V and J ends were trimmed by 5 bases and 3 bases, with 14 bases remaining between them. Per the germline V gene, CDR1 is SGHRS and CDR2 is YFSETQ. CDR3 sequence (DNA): TGCGCCAGCAGAGGGGACACATCCTACACCGGGGAGCTGTTTTTT. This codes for CASRGDTSYTGELFF.

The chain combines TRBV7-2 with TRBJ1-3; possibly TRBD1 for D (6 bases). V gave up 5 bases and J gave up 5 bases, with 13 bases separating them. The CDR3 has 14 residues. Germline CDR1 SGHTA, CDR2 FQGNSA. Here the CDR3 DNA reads TGTGCCAGCAGCCAACAGGGTTGGAGAAACACCATATATTTT. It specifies CASSQQGWRNTIYF.

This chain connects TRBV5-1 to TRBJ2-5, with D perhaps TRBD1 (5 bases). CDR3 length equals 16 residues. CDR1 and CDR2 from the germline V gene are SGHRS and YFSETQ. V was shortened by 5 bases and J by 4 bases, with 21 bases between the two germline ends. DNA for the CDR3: TGCGCCAGCAGACCCATTGACAGCCTGGGTGGAGAGACCCAGTACTTC. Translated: CASRPIDSLGGETQYF.

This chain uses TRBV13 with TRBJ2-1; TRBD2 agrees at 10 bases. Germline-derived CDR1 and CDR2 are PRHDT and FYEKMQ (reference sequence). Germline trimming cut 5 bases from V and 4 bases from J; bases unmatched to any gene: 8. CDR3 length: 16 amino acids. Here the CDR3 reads CASSAQRGGAYNEQFF. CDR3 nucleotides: TGTGCCAGCAGCGCTCAGCGGGGGGGAGCGTACAATGAGCAGTTCTTC.

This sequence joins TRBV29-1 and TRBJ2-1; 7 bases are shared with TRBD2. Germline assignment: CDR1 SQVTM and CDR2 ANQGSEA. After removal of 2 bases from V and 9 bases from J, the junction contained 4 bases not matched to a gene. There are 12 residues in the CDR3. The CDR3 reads CSVEWGGGEQFF. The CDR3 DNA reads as TGCAGCGTTGAATGGGGGGGAGGTGAGCAGTTCTTC.

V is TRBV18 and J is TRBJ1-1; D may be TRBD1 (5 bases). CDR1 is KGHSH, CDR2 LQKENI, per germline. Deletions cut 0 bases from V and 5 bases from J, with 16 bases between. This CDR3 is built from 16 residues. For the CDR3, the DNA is TGTGCCAGCTCACCACCGTCCGTGGGGGGTTGGACTGAAGCTTTCTTT. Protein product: CASSPPSVGGWTEAFF.

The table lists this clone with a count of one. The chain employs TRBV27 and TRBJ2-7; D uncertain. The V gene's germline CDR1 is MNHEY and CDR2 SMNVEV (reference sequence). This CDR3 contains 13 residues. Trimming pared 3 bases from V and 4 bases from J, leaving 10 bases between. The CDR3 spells CASSFSDTYEQYF. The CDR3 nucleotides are TGTGCCAGCAGTTTCTCAGACACGTACGAGCAGTACTTC.

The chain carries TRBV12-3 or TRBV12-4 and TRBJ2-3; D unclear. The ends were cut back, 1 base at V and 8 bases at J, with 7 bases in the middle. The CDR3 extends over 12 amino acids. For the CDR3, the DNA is TGTGCCAGCAGTTTAGGAGTGCCTACGCAGTATTTT. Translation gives CASSLGVPTQYF.

The CDR3 is CASSLAWDRKKTQYF. The CDR3 nucleotides read TGTGCCAGCAGCTTAGCGTGGGACAGGAAAAAGACCCAGTACTTC. This rearrangement joins TRBV7-9 to TRBJ2-5; 8 nucleotides agree with TRBD1. The CDR3 has 15 amino acids. With 0 bases clipped from V and 6 bases from J, the junction kept 6 bases outside the gene matches. Germline CDR1 reads SEHNR; CDR2 reads FQNEAQ (reference sequence).

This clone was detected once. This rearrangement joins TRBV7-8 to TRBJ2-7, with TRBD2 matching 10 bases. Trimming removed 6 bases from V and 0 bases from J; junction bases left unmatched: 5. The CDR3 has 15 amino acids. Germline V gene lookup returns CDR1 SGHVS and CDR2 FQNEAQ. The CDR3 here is CASRPTSGASYEQYF. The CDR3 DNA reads TGTGCCAGCAGGCCAACTAGCGGGGCCTCCTACGAGCAGTACTTC.

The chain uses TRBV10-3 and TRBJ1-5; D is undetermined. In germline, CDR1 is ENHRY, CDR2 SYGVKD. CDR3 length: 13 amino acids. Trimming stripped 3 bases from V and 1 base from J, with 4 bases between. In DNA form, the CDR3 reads TGTGCCATCAGTGACCGGAGCAATCAGCCCCAGCATTTT. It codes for CAISDRSNQPQHF.

The CDR3 bases are TGTGCCAGCAGTGATACAGGGGGCAATGAGCAGTTCTTC. It specifies CASSDTGGNEQFF. The chain links TRBV27 to TRBJ2-1, with 8 bases matching TRBD1. CDR3 length: 13 amino acids. Germline trimming cut 5 bases from V and 6 bases from J; bases unmatched to any gene: 3. In germline, CDR1 is MNHEY, CDR2 SMNVEV (reference sequence).